The next 32 T cell receptor beta chains were all read from a single sample in a study of cytomegalovirus exposure and HLA in healthy donors. The PCR ran on 60 Vbeta and 13 Jbeta primers. The protocol was immunoSEQ multiplex PCR, while the TCRdb copy is restricted to in-frame clones and leaves out a portion. The sample lists about 77,000 clones, around 78% occurring once. Sequenced: PBMCs. These receptors were collected from a man aged 35 to 55 in good health and CMV-seronegative.

Here the CDR3 reads CASSFLQGATADTQYF. The CDR3 region has the DNA TGTGCCAGCAGCTTCCTACAGGGGGCGACGGCAGATACGCAGTATTTT. This chain joins TRBV7-2 and TRBJ2-3; 9 nucleotides line up with TRBD1. The CDR3 runs to 16 residues. Trimming took 3 bases from V and 4 from J; bases not matched to a gene: 8. The germline CDR1 and CDR2 sequences are SGHTA and FQGNSA. The full variable domain, completed using reference TRBV7-2 and TRBJ2-3, is GAGVSQSPSNKVTEKGKDVELRCDPISGHTALYWYRQSLGQGLEFLIYFQGNSAPDKSGLPSDRFSAERTGGSVSTLTIQRTQQEDSAVYLCASSFLQGATADTQYFGPGTRLTVL.

This chain joins TRBV6-5 and TRBJ1-1; TRBD1 aligns across 11 bases. Germline loops: CDR1 MNHEY, CDR2 SVGAGI. The CDR3 runs to 14 residues. J gave up 7 bases and V 5 bases, and 6 bases lay outside the gene matches. CDR3 protein: CASSRRTGGFEAFF. The CDR3 nucleotides are TGTGCCAGCAGTCGACGGACAGGGGGCTTTGAAGCTTTCTTT.

The chain has TRBV7-8 and TRBJ2-5, with 13 bases lining up with TRBD2. J gave up 2 bases and V 5 bases, and 5 bases lay outside the gene matches. The V gene's germline CDR1 is SGHVS and CDR2 FQNEAQ. CDR3 length: 16 residues. CDR3: CASSGRLAGGQETQYF. Here the CDR3 DNA reads TGTGCCAGCAGCGGCCGACTAGCGGGAGGTCAAGAGACCCAGTACTTC.

The rearrangement joins TRBV27 to TRBJ2-5; 11 bases match TRBD2. The length of the CDR3 is 17 residues. CDR1 MNHEY and CDR2 SMNVEV come from the germline V gene (reference sequence). Losses at the gene ends were 6 bases for V and 1 base for J; bases not matched to a gene: 10. The DNA of the CDR3 is TGTGCCAGCAGCCAAACCGGACTAGCGGGCCTCCAAGAGACCCAGTACTTC. Amino acids: CASSQTGLAGLQETQYF.

The chain couples TRBV7-9 to TRBJ2-5; D might be TRBD1 (6 bases). The germline CDR1 and CDR2 sequences are SEHNR and FQNEAQ (reference sequence). This CDR3 has 14 amino acids. V lost 0 bases and J 5 bases, leaving 10 bases between the germline ends. CDR3: CASSLAQGSETQYF. CDR3 bases: TGTGCCAGCAGCTTAGCTCAGGGGTCGGAGACCCAGTACTTC.

This clone turned up a few times. The CDR3 bases are TGTGCCAGCAGCCAAGGATTGGGCACGACTATGAACACTGAAGCTTTCTTT. Amino acid sequence: CASSQGLGTTMNTEAFF. V gene TRBV14 combines with J gene TRBJ1-1, with D hard to call. CDR3 size: 17 residues. Per germline, CDR1 SGHDN and CDR2 FVKESK. V was shortened by 1 base and J by 0 bases, with 15 bases between the two germline ends. The full variable domain, its missing parts supplied by reference TRBV14 and TRBJ1-1, is EAGVTQFPSHSVIEKGQTVTLRCDPISGHDNLYWYRRVMGKEIKFLLHFVKESKQDESGMPNNRFLAERTGGTYSTLKVQPAELEDSGVYFCASSQGLGTTMNTEAFFGQGTRLTVV.

This chain links TRBV7-9 with TRBJ2-1; weak D call: TRBD2 (6 bases). In germline, CDR1 is SEHNR, CDR2 FQNEAQ (reference sequence). This CDR3 region has 14 residues. V lost 5 bases to trimming and J lost 4 bases, with 12 bases between them. The CDR3 region has the DNA TGTGCCAGCAGCCCGGAGGGAGTGTACAATGAGCAGTTCTTC. Protein product: CASSPEGVYNEQFF.

The count of this clone is one. V usage is TRBV5-6 and J usage is TRBJ2-7; tentatively, D is TRBD2 (6 bases). The CDR3 sequence is 17 residues long. Germline V CDR1 and CDR2: SGHDT, YYEEEE. The V gene lost 2 bases and the J gene lost 2 bases, with 20 bases spanning the gap. CDR3 DNA sequence: TGTGCCAGCAGCTTTAAGAGTCTAGGGAGGAACACCTACGAGCAGTACTTC. Translating it yields CASSFKSLGRNTYEQYF.

V and J are TRBV2 and TRBJ2-7; 10 bases map to TRBD2. This CDR3 has 14 amino acids. V dropped 10 bases and J dropped 2; count of bases not matched to a gene: 8. Per germline, CDR1 SNHLY and CDR2 FYNNEI. CDR3 loop: CATTGTSETYEQYF. The CDR3 DNA is TGTGCCACAACCGGGACTAGCGAAACCTACGAGCAGTACTTC.

V usage is TRBV7-9 and J usage is TRBJ2-3; 10 bases are a match to TRBD2. The CDR3 covers 19 residues. Germline CDR1 is SEHNR and CDR2 is FQNEAQ (reference sequence). J gave up 2 bases and V 2 bases, and 13 bases lay outside the gene matches. CDR3 in amino acids: CASSLWRTSGTSITDTQYF. CDR3 bases: TGTGCCAGCAGCTTATGGCGTACTAGCGGGACTTCGATCACAGATACGCAGTATTTT.

This chain connects TRBV7-3 to TRBJ2-1, with D tentatively TRBD2 (6 bases). The V gene's germline CDR1 is SGHTA and CDR2 FQGTGA. The CDR3 runs 15 residues. The V end was cut by 5 bases, the J end by 0 bases, with 11 bases between. Written as DNA, the CDR3 is TGTGCCAGCAGCGACGGGGGAAGCTCCTACAATGAGCAGTTCTTC. Protein product: CASSDGGSSYNEQFF.

J is TRBJ1-2 and V is TRBV30; D possibly corresponds to TRBD1 (6 bases). CDR1 is GTSNPN, CDR2 SVGIG, per germline (reference sequence). The CDR3 runs to 16 residues. Deletions cut 1 base from V and 4 bases from J, with 19 bases between. CDR3 coding DNA: TGTGCCTGGAGTGGGGGTTTCGGGGAGGGGGTCTATGGCTACACCTTC. Protein sequence: CAWSGGFGEGVYGYTF.

This clone was seen a handful of times. V usage is TRBV6-1 and J usage is TRBJ2-1, with 13 bases aligning to TRBD2. J lost 8 bases, V lost 5 bases, and 6 bases had no gene match. Germline V gives CDR1 MNHNS, CDR2 SASEGT. CDR3 length: 15 residues. The CDR3 here is CASSLGTSGVYEQFF. CDR3 coding DNA: TGTGCCAGCAGTCTCGGGACTAGCGGGGTCTATGAGCAGTTCTTC.

The count of this clone is one. The chain carries TRBV9 and TRBJ2-1, with unresolved D. The CDR3 sequence is 12 residues long. Germline V gives CDR1 SGDLS, CDR2 YYNGEE. V was trimmed by 4 bases and J by 8 bases, leaving 10 bases between them. For the CDR3, the DNA is TGTGCCAGCAGCCCGCGGTTCGATGAGCAGTTCTTC. Translating it yields CASSPRFDEQFF. Filled out from reference TRBV9 and TRBJ2-1, the complete variable domain reads DSGVTQTPKHLITATGQRVTLRCSPRSGDLSVYWYQQSLDQGLQFLIQYYNGEERAKGNILERFSAQQFPDLHSELNLSSLELGDSALYFCASSPRFDEQFFGPGTRLTVL.

V and J are TRBV10-2 and TRBJ2-4; weak D call: TRBD2 (5 bases). This CDR3 has 13 amino acids. Per the germline V gene, CDR1 is WSHSY and CDR2 is SAAADI. V shed 6 bases and J shed 9 bases, with 15 bases lying between them. CDR3 sequence (DNA): TGCGCCAGCAGCCGGGATCCGGGCCTCATTCAGTACTTC. Its protein product is CASSRDPGLIQYF.

This chain links TRBV10-1 with TRBJ1-1; D unclear. CDR1 is WNHNN, CDR2 SYGVQD, per germline (reference sequence). CDR3 length equals 14 residues. Trimming took off 0 bases at V and 0 bases at J, with 5 bases between the two ends. CDR3 bases: TGCGCCAGCAGTGAGTCAGCTTTGAACACTGAAGCTTTCTTT. It codes for CASSESALNTEAFF.

V is TRBV30 and J is TRBJ2-5, with 7 bases lining up with TRBD2. Unmatched junction bases numbered 8, after V lost 5 bases and J lost 5 bases. The CDR3 has 13 amino acids. Germline assignment: CDR1 GTSNPN and CDR2 SVGIG (reference sequence). CDR3 sequence: CAWQRREQETQYF. The CDR3 DNA is TGTGCCTGGCAAAGGCGGGAGCAGGAGACCCAGTACTTC.

J is TRBJ2-2 and V is TRBV6-5; the D is unclear. CDR3 size: 16 residues. Germline loops: CDR1 MNHEY, CDR2 SVGAGI. Trimming removed 0 bases at V and 0 bases at J, with 8 bases between. The CDR3 reads CASSYSPVSNTGELFF. In DNA, the CDR3 is TGTGCCAGCAGTTACTCGCCGGTTTCGAACACCGGGGAGCTGTTTTTT.

The chain combines TRBV6-1 with TRBJ1-2; no clear D. Trimming stripped 5 bases from V and 0 bases from J, with 13 bases between. Germline CDR1 reads MNHNS; CDR2 reads SASEGT. The CDR3 is 15 amino acids. In DNA, the CDR3 is TGTGCCAGCAGTTTAACACAGTTCTCTAACTATGGCTACACCTTC. Amino acids: CASSLTQFSNYGYTF.

V is TRBV11-3 and J is TRBJ2-1; weak D call: TRBD2 (5 bases). V was shortened by 3 bases and J by 3 bases, with 9 bases between the two germline ends. The CDR3 is 14 residues long. From germline, CDR1 is SGHNT and CDR2 YENEEA. The CDR3 spells CASSFRGLYNEQFF. The CDR3 DNA sequence: TGTGCCAGCAGCTTCCGCGGACTCTACAATGAGCAGTTCTTC.

This rearrangement joins TRBV6-5 to TRBJ1-2, with a weak D call TRBD1 (6 bases). Per germline, CDR1 MNHEY and CDR2 SVGAGI. This CDR3 contains 13 residues. V lost 2 bases to trimming and J lost 7 bases, with 11 bases between them. This chain's CDR3 is CASSYVNRVGYTF. CDR3 nucleotide sequence: TGTGCCAGCAGTTACGTTAACAGGGTTGGCTACACCTTC.

Concerning this clone: The sample contains more than one DNA sequence encoding this CDR3. The genes are TRBV5-4 and TRBJ1-2, with D maybe TRBD1 (5 bases). This CDR3 contains 13 residues. V was cut by 0 bases and J by 2 bases, with 5 bases left in between. CDR1 is SGHNT, CDR2 YYREEE, per germline (reference sequence). The CDR3 DNA follows: TGTGCCAGCAGCTTGGGACAGAACTATGGCTACACCTTC. It is translated as CASSLGQNYGYTF.

The CDR3 is CASSARGGNQPQHF. CDR3 nucleotides: TGTGCCAGCAGCGCACGGGGGGGAAATCAGCCCCAGCATTTT. V gene TRBV9 combines with J gene TRBJ1-5; weak D call: TRBD1 (5 bases). CDR3 size: 14 residues. Trimming cost V 3 bases and J 4 bases, with 11 bases left between them. Germline V gives CDR1 SGDLS, CDR2 YYNGEE.

This chain joins TRBV2 and TRBJ1-4, with D uncertain. Trimming stripped 9 bases from V and 3 bases from J, with 17 bases between. Germline V gene lookup returns CDR1 SNHLY and CDR2 FYNNEI. The CDR3 totals 15 residues. The DNA for the CDR3 is TGTGCCAGTAACTCTATACAGACCCCTAATGAAAAACTGTTTTTT. Its protein is CASNSIQTPNEKLFF.

The gene calls are TRBV25-1 and TRBJ2-2; TRBD2 matches 10 bases. The CDR3 has 17 amino acids. V was clipped by 8 bases and J by 3 bases; unmatched bases: 12. CDR1 is MGHDK, CDR2 SYGVNS, per germline. The CDR3 spells CASHASGSGLYTGELFF. In DNA, the CDR3 is TGTGCCAGCCACGCTAGCGGGAGTGGTTTATACACCGGGGAGCTGTTTTTT.

This clone has a handful of counts. V is TRBV5-4 and J is TRBJ2-7; 8 nucleotides line up with TRBD1. This CDR3 comprises 13 residues. Losses at the gene ends were 4 bases for V and 3 bases for J; bases not matched to a gene: 3. Germline CDR1 is SGHNT and CDR2 is YYREEE (reference sequence). CDR3 bases: TGTGCCAGCAGCCAGGGACAGGACTACGAGCAGTACTTC. It yields the protein CASSQGQDYEQYF.

This clone was counted a few times. The chain carries TRBV7-2 and TRBJ1-2; D not certain. Germline values: CDR1 SGHTA, CDR2 FQGNSA. The CDR3 runs to 14 residues. With 4 bases removed from V and 0 bases from J, the gap between germline ends came to 9 bases. CDR3 sequence reads: CASSSSGSNYGYTF. The CDR3 DNA follows: TGTGCCAGCAGCTCATCCGGGTCTAACTATGGCTACACCTTC.

The CDR3 nucleotides read TGTGCCAGCAGTGCCGCGGGGGCGTACGAGCAGTACTTC. Its protein product is CASSAAGAYEQYF. This rearrangement joins TRBV28 to TRBJ2-7; weak D call: TRBD2 (7 bases). The CDR3 length is 13 residues. The germline V gene has CDR1 MDHEN and CDR2 SYDVKM. Trimming took 5 bases from V and 4 from J, leaving 12 bases between them.

This rearrangement joins TRBV6-5 to TRBJ2-5; the D gene is possibly TRBD2 (6 bases). The V gene lost 0 bases and the J gene lost 4 bases, with 6 bases spanning the gap. Per the germline V gene, CDR1 is MNHEY and CDR2 is SVGAGI. The CDR3 totals 13 residues. CDR3 nucleotides: TGTGCCAGCAGTTACTCGGGGGGAGAGACCCAGTACTTC. This sequence encodes CASSYSGGETQYF.

The J gene is TRBJ2-3, the V gene TRBV2; weak D call: TRBD2 (5 bases). Trimming shortened V by 0 bases and J by 9 bases, and 10 bases separated the two germline ends. This CDR3 comprises 13 residues. Germline lookup yields CDR1 SNHLY and CDR2 FYNNEI. The CDR3 spells CASSEAERGTQYF. Here the CDR3 DNA reads TGTGCCAGCAGTGAAGCGGAACGAGGGACGCAGTATTTT. Combining the CDR3 with reference TRBV2 and TRBJ2-3 gives the whole variable domain EPEVTQTPSHQVTQMGQEVILRCVPISNHLYFYWYRQILGQKVEFLVSFYNNEISEKSEIFDDQFSVERPDGSNFTLKIRSTKLEDSAMYFCASSEAERGTQYFGPGTRLTVL.

The chain is built from TRBV18 and TRBJ1-2; 7 bases match TRBD1. Germline lookup yields CDR1 KGHSH and CDR2 LQKENI. There are 14 residues in the CDR3. The V and J ends lost 6 bases and 0 bases, in that order; junction bases with no gene match: 4. This chain's CDR3 is CASSPGTANYGYTF. The CDR3 DNA reads TGTGCCAGCTCCCCCGGGACAGCTAACTATGGCTACACCTTC.

The gene calls are TRBV7-6 and TRBJ1-1, with D unresolved. Trimming removed 2 bases from V and 0 bases from J, with 4 bases in between. CDR1 SGHVS and CDR2 FNYEAQ come from the germline V gene. The CDR3 sequence is 13 residues long. CDR3 sequence: CASSLTVNTEAFF. The CDR3 DNA reads as TGTGCCAGCAGCTTAACAGTGAACACTGAAGCTTTCTTT.